A selection of T cell receptor beta chains follows, all from one sample in a study of blood T cell repertoires in COVID-19. The repertoire was sequenced with immunoSEQ multiplex PCR; TCRdb's copy has only in-frame clones and lacks some. The table includes approximately 670,000 clones, over 80% detected once. The sequencing sample was made of peripheral blood. These receptors were taken from a woman aged 18-29 years with acute or convalescent COVID-19. CDR3s include the opening cysteine and the closing phenylalanine or tryptophan. Fields, in order: CDR3 protein, CDR3 DNA, V gene, J gene, clone size, D gene. D genes are given only for firm matches. Not every row has a clone size; where given, it reads once, few, many or a size class.

CDR3 protein: CSVGGGHWDYGYTF
CDR3 DNA: TGCAGCGTTGGGGGGGGACATTGGGACTATGGCTACACCTTC
V gene: TRBV29-1
J gene: TRBJ1-2
clone size: NA
D gene: NA

CDR3 protein: CASSPGLPYGYTF
CDR3 DNA: TGTGCCAGTAGCCCGGGACTCCCCTATGGCTACACCTTC
V gene: TRBV19
J gene: TRBJ1-2
clone size: NA
D gene: NA

CDR3 protein: CASRAGTGNTEAFF
CDR3 DNA: TGTGCCAGCAGAGCCGGGACAGGGAACACTGAAGCTTTCTTT
V gene: TRBV9
J gene: TRBJ1-1
clone size: NA
D gene: TRBD1

CDR3 protein: CASSYSEGKGYTF
CDR3 DNA: TGTGCCAGCAGTTACTCGGAGGGGAAGGGCTACACCTTC
V gene: TRBV6-5
J gene: TRBJ1-2
clone size: NA
D gene: NA

CDR3 protein: CASSFEAPGSGYTF
CDR3 DNA: TGTGCCAGCAGCTTTGAAGCGCCTGGATCTGGCTACACCTTC
V gene: TRBV7-2
J gene: TRBJ1-2
clone size: NA
D gene: NA

CDR3 protein: CASSASRTGGNEKLFF
CDR3 DNA: TGTGCCAGCAGCGCATCCAGGACAGGGGGTAATGAAAAACTGTTTTTT
V gene: TRBV9
J gene: TRBJ1-4
clone size: NA
D gene: TRBD1

CDR3 protein: CASREGQQDGYTF
CDR3 DNA: TGTGCCAGCAGAGAGGGACAGCAAGATGGCTACACCTTC
V gene: TRBV2
J gene: TRBJ1-2
clone size: NA
D gene: TRBD1

CDR3 protein: CASSDGYLGNQPQHF
CDR3 DNA: TGTGCCAGCAGTGATGGCTACCTCGGGAATCAGCCCCAGCATTTT
V gene: TRBV2
J gene: TRBJ1-5
clone size: NA
D gene: NA

CDR3 protein: CATSRDGGGQYEQYF
CDR3 DNA: TGTGCCACCAGCAGAGATGGCGGGGGACAATACGAGCAGTACTTC
V gene: TRBV15
J gene: TRBJ2-7
clone size: NA
D gene: NA

CDR3 protein: CASSRAGYGSPLHF
CDR3 DNA: TGTGCCAGCAGTCGGGCAGGGTACGGTTCACCCCTCCACTTT
V gene: TRBV28
J gene: TRBJ1-6
clone size: NA
D gene: NA

CDR3 protein: CASSPNRGRGSLSSYNEQFF
CDR3 DNA: TGTGCCAGCAGTCCAAACAGGGGCAGGGGTTCCTTGAGCTCCTACAATGAGCAGTTCTTC
V gene: TRBV11-3
J gene: TRBJ2-1
clone size: NA
D gene: TRBD1

CDR3 protein: CASSFSGGSYEQYF
CDR3 DNA: TGTGCCAGCAGCTTTAGCGGGGGCTCCTACGAGCAGTACTTC
V gene: TRBV7-2
J gene: TRBJ2-7
clone size: few
D gene: TRBD2

CDR3 protein: CSAGGGDTQYF
CDR3 DNA: TGCAGCGCGGGGGGCGGGGATACGCAGTATTTT
V gene: TRBV29-1
J gene: TRBJ2-3
clone size: NA
D gene: NA

CDR3 protein: CAWSSEDRVASPLHF
CDR3 DNA: TGTGCCTGGAGTTCAGAGGACAGGGTAGCCTCACCCCTCCACTTT
V gene: TRBV30
J gene: TRBJ1-6
clone size: NA
D gene: TRBD1

CDR3 protein: CASSQSNEQFF
CDR3 DNA: TGTGCCAGCAGCCAATCCAATGAGCAGTTCTTC
V gene: TRBV12-3/TRBV12-4
J gene: TRBJ2-1
clone size: NA
D gene: NA

CDR3 protein: CATSDPSDRVEQFF
CDR3 DNA: TGTGCCACCAGTGACCCAAGCGACAGGGTGGAGCAGTTCTTC
V gene: TRBV24-1
J gene: TRBJ2-1
clone size: NA
D gene: TRBD1

CDR3 protein: CASSLGDNRYEQYF
CDR3 DNA: TGTGCCAGCAGCTTAGGGGACAACAGGTACGAGCAGTACTTC
V gene: TRBV13
J gene: TRBJ2-7
clone size: NA
D gene: NA

CDR3 protein: CASSDLIGTGGDYGYTF
CDR3 DNA: TGTGCCAGCAGTGATCTGATCGGGACAGGAGGAGATTATGGCTACACCTTC
V gene: TRBV2
J gene: TRBJ1-2
clone size: few
D gene: TRBD1

CDR3 protein: CASKEGWGNQPQHF
CDR3 DNA: TGTGCCAGTAAAGAGGGTTGGGGCAATCAGCCCCAGCATTTT
V gene: TRBV19
J gene: TRBJ1-5
clone size: NA
D gene: NA

CDR3 protein: CASSPRTSGRGDTQYF
CDR3 DNA: TGCGCCAGCAGCCCTCGGACTAGCGGGCGGGGAGATACGCAGTATTTT
V gene: TRBV5-1
J gene: TRBJ2-3
clone size: NA
D gene: TRBD2

CDR3 protein: CASSYDRGGYEQYF
CDR3 DNA: TGTGCCAGCAGTTACGACAGGGGGGGTTACGAGCAGTACTTC
V gene: TRBV6-2/TRBV6-3
J gene: TRBJ2-7
clone size: NA
D gene: TRBD1

CDR3 protein: CASSYDRGLLNTGELFF
CDR3 DNA: TGTGCCAGCAGCTATGACAGGGGGCTTTTGAACACCGGGGAGCTGTTTTTT
V gene: TRBV5-6
J gene: TRBJ2-2
clone size: NA
D gene: TRBD1

CDR3 protein: CASSNRGATEAFF
CDR3 DNA: TGTGCCAGCAGCAACAGGGGAGCCACTGAAGCTTTCTTT
V gene: TRBV12-3/TRBV12-4
J gene: TRBJ1-1
clone size: few
D gene: TRBD1

CDR3 protein: CASSSGTGEFYEQYF
CDR3 DNA: TGCGCCAGCAGCTCCGGGACAGGGGAGTTCTACGAGCAGTACTTC
V gene: TRBV5-1
J gene: TRBJ2-7
clone size: NA
D gene: TRBD1

CDR3 protein: CASTRTGTRFGGELFF
CDR3 DNA: TGTGCCAGTACCCGAACCGGGACTAGATTCGGCGGGGAGCTGTTTTTT
V gene: TRBV19
J gene: TRBJ2-2
clone size: NA
D gene: TRBD2

CDR3 protein: CASSKQAGRVTDTQYF
CDR3 DNA: TGTGCCAGTAGTAAACAAGCGGGGCGTGTCACAGATACGCAGTATTTT
V gene: TRBV19
J gene: TRBJ2-3
clone size: NA
D gene: TRBD2

CDR3 protein: CASSIQRNYGYTF
CDR3 DNA: TGTGCCAGCAGCATACAGAGAAACTATGGCTACACCTTC
V gene: TRBV5-8
J gene: TRBJ1-2
clone size: NA
D gene: NA

CDR3 protein: CASSEWALDRPKDGYTF
CDR3 DNA: TGTGCCAGCAGCGAGTGGGCTTTGGACAGGCCGAAAGATGGCTACACCTTC
V gene: TRBV9
J gene: TRBJ1-2
clone size: NA
D gene: TRBD1

CDR3 protein: CASSLQTGDNEKLFF
CDR3 DNA: TGTGCCAGCAGCTTGCAGACAGGAGACAATGAAAAACTGTTTTTT
V gene: TRBV7-9
J gene: TRBJ1-4
clone size: NA
D gene: NA

CDR3 protein: CASNPGGTSYNEQFF
CDR3 DNA: TGTGCCAGCAATCCGGGGGGGACTAGTTACAATGAGCAGTTCTTC
V gene: TRBV7-2
J gene: TRBJ2-1
clone size: NA
D gene: TRBD2

CDR3 protein: CASSYADEAFHF
CDR3 DNA: TGTGCCAGCAGTTACGCAGACGAGGCTTTCCACTTT
V gene: TRBV6-6
J gene: TRBJ1-6
clone size: NA
D gene: NA

CDR3 protein: CASNLGSSGNTIYF
CDR3 DNA: TGTGCCAGCAACCTAGGAAGCTCTGGAAACACCATATATTTT
V gene: TRBV9
J gene: TRBJ1-3
clone size: NA
D gene: NA

CDR3 protein: CASRDRGNYGYTF
CDR3 DNA: TGTGCCAGCAGAGACAGGGGTAACTATGGCTACACCTTC
V gene: TRBV6-5
J gene: TRBJ1-2
clone size: NA
D gene: TRBD1

CDR3 protein: CATSTGLADTDTQYF
CDR3 DNA: TGTGCCACCAGCACGGGACTAGCGGACACAGATACGCAGTATTTT
V gene: TRBV15
J gene: TRBJ2-3
clone size: NA
D gene: TRBD2

CDR3 protein: CASSFGGVSAEAFF
CDR3 DNA: TGTGCCAGCAGTTTCGGGGGGGTAAGCGCTGAAGCTTTCTTT
V gene: TRBV27
J gene: TRBJ1-1
clone size: NA
D gene: NA

CDR3 protein: CAWGGRWGEKLFF
CDR3 DNA: TGTGCCTGGGGTGGGAGGTGGGGTGAAAAACTGTTTTTT
V gene: TRBV30
J gene: TRBJ1-4
clone size: NA
D gene: NA

CDR3 protein: CAIQDISRNTIYF
CDR3 DNA: TGTGCCATCCAGGACATTTCACGAAACACCATATATTTT
V gene: TRBV5-4
J gene: TRBJ1-3
clone size: NA
D gene: NA

CDR3 protein: CASSEWSDRQNEKLFF
CDR3 DNA: TGTGCCAGCAGTGAGTGGTCGGACAGACAGAATGAAAAACTGTTTTTT
V gene: TRBV6-1
J gene: TRBJ1-4
clone size: NA
D gene: NA

CDR3 protein: CASIPDSYGYTF
CDR3 DNA: TGTGCCAGCATCCCGGACAGCTATGGCTACACCTTC
V gene: TRBV2
J gene: TRBJ1-2
clone size: NA
D gene: NA

CDR3 protein: CASSFSGSGANVLTF
CDR3 DNA: TGTGCCAGCAGTTTCTCAGGCTCTGGGGCCAACGTCCTGACTTTC
V gene: TRBV27
J gene: TRBJ2-6
clone size: once
D gene: NA

CDR3 protein: CASSFVYSYNEQFF
CDR3 DNA: TGTGCCAGTAGTTTCGTCTATTCATACAATGAGCAGTTCTTC
V gene: TRBV19
J gene: TRBJ2-1
clone size: NA
D gene: NA

CDR3 protein: CASSPSAGTYEQYF
CDR3 DNA: TGTGCCAGCAGCCCCAGTGCGGGGACCTACGAGCAGTACTTC
V gene: TRBV9
J gene: TRBJ2-7
clone size: NA
D gene: NA

CDR3 protein: CASKGRGIPGANVLTF
CDR3 DNA: TGTGCCAGTAAGGGTAGGGGGATCCCTGGGGCCAACGTCCTGACTTTC
V gene: TRBV19
J gene: TRBJ2-6
clone size: NA
D gene: NA

CDR3 protein: CASRRGAMGTEAFF
CDR3 DNA: TGTGCCTCCCGTCGGGGGGCGATGGGTACTGAAGCTTTCTTT
V gene: TRBV30
J gene: TRBJ1-1
clone size: few
D gene: NA

CDR3 protein: CASSTQGSTEAFF
CDR3 DNA: TGTGCCAGCAGCACTCAGGGGAGTACTGAAGCTTTCTTT
V gene: TRBV7-3
J gene: TRBJ1-1
clone size: NA
D gene: NA

CDR3 protein: CASSSTGGSYTEAFF
CDR3 DNA: TGCGCCAGCAGCTCGACAGGGGGCTCATACACTGAAGCTTTCTTT
V gene: TRBV5-1
J gene: TRBJ1-1
clone size: NA
D gene: TRBD1

CDR3 protein: CASSPQDRGLSGYTF
CDR3 DNA: TGTGCCAGCTCACCTCAGGACAGGGGGCTGAGTGGCTACACCTTC
V gene: TRBV18
J gene: TRBJ1-2
clone size: NA
D gene: TRBD1

CDR3 protein: CASSVGTGTTNEKLFF
CDR3 DNA: TGTGCCAGCAGCGTGGGGACAGGGACAACTAATGAAAAACTGTTTTTT
V gene: TRBV5-8
J gene: TRBJ1-4
clone size: NA
D gene: TRBD1

CDR3 protein: CASSATGGSTDTQYF
CDR3 DNA: TGTGCCAGCTCAGCAACAGGGGGATCGACAGATACGCAGTATTTT
V gene: TRBV18
J gene: TRBJ2-3
clone size: NA
D gene: TRBD1

CDR3 protein: CASSQRDSNSNQPQHF
CDR3 DNA: TGTGCCAGCAGCCAGAGGGACAGTAATAGCAATCAGCCCCAGCATTTT
V gene: TRBV7-9
J gene: TRBJ1-5
clone size: NA
D gene: TRBD1

CDR3 protein: CASSPPLSNYGHTF
CDR3 DNA: TGTGCCAGCTCACCACCCCTCAGTAACTATGGCCACACCTTC
V gene: TRBV18
J gene: TRBJ1-2
clone size: NA
D gene: NA

CDR3 protein: CASSLSTEDYGYTF
CDR3 DNA: TGTGCCAGCAGCTTGTCGACAGAAGACTATGGCTACACCTTC
V gene: TRBV5-4
J gene: TRBJ1-2
clone size: NA
D gene: NA

CDR3 protein: CASSSLPFYEQYF
CDR3 DNA: TGTGCCAGCAGTTCCCTTCCTTTCTACGAGCAGTACTTC
V gene: TRBV28
J gene: TRBJ2-7
clone size: NA
D gene: NA

CDR3 protein: CASSLSQGEGNTIYF
CDR3 DNA: TGCGCCAGCAGCTTGTCGCAGGGCGAGGGAAACACCATATATTTT
V gene: TRBV5-1
J gene: TRBJ1-3
clone size: NA
D gene: NA

CDR3 protein: CASSWAQVLNQPQHF
CDR3 DNA: TGCGCCAGCAGCTGGGCACAGGTTTTGAATCAGCCCCAGCATTTT
V gene: TRBV5-1
J gene: TRBJ1-5
clone size: NA
D gene: NA

CDR3 protein: CASSSQGKTEAFF
CDR3 DNA: TGTGCCAGCAGTTCTCAGGGGAAGACTGAAGCTTTCTTT
V gene: TRBV12-3/TRBV12-4
J gene: TRBJ1-1
clone size: NA
D gene: NA

CDR3 protein: CASSLSVGNNEKLFF
CDR3 DNA: TGTGCCAGCAGCTTGAGCGTAGGAAATAATGAAAAACTGTTTTTT
V gene: TRBV5-4
J gene: TRBJ1-4
clone size: NA
D gene: NA

CDR3 protein: CASTTGGVDGYTF
CDR3 DNA: TGTGCCAGCACGACAGGGGGCGTGGATGGCTACACCTTC
V gene: TRBV3-1/TRBV3-2
J gene: TRBJ1-2
clone size: NA
D gene: TRBD1

CDR3 protein: CASSQRAQGETEAFF
CDR3 DNA: TGCGCCAGCAGCCAACGTGCTCAGGGGGAAACTGAAGCTTTCTTT
V gene: TRBV4-3
J gene: TRBJ1-1
clone size: NA
D gene: TRBD1

CDR3 protein: CASSYRFEGSYEQYF
CDR3 DNA: TGTGCCAGCAGTTACAGGTTTGAGGGCTCCTACGAGCAGTACTTC
V gene: TRBV6-5
J gene: TRBJ2-7
clone size: NA
D gene: NA